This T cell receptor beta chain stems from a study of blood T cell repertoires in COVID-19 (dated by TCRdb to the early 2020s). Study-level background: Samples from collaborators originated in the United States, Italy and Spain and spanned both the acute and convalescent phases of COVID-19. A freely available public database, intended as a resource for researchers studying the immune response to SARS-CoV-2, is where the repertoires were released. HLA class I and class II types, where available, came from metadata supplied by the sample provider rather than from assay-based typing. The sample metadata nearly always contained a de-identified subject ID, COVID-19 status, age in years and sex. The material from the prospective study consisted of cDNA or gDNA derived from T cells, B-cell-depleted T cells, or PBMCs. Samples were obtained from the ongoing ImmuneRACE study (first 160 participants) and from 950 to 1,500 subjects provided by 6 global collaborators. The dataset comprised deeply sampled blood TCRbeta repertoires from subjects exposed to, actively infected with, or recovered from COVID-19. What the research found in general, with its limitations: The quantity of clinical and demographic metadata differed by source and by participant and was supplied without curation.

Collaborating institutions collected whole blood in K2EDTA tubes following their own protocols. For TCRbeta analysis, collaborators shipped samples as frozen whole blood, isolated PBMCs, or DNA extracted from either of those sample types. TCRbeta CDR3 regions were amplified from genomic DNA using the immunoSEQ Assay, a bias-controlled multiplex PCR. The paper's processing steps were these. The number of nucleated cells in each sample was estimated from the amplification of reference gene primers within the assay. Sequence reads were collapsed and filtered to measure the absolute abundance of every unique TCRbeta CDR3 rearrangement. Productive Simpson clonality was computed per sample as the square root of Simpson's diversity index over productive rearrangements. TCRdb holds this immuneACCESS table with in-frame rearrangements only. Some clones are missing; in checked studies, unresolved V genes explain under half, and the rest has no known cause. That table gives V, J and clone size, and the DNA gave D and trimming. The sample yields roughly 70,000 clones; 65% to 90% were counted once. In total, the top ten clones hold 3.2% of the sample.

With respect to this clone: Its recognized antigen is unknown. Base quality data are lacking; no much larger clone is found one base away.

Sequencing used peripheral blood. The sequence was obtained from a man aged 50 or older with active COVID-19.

The nucleotide sequence reads TGTGCCAGCAGCTGGGAGAGGGGAGGTCGTAGCTATGGCTACACCTTC. The encoded protein is CASSWERGGRSYGYTF. The chain employs TRBV5-4 and TRBJ1-2; TRBD1 is a weak D gene call, 5 bases matching. V is clipped by 3 bases and J by 4 bases, and the sequence between their germline boundaries is 19 bases long. CDR1 and CDR2 (SGHNT, YYREEE) derive from the germline V gene (reference sequence). Measured from the cysteine to the phenylalanine, the CDR3 is 16 residues long. Only the CDR3 region is kept as DNA, spanning 48 bases read in frame from base 1.